One sample yielded the 19 T cell receptor beta chains listed below, sequenced in a study of T cell changes during pregnancy in multiple sclerosis. Assay used: immunoSEQ multiplex PCR; TCRdb lists only in-frame clones, some missing. The table records about 74,000 clones, around nine tenths of them present only once. This material consisted of peripheral blood, taken after pregnancy. These receptors were obtained from a female donor in good health, enrolled as a control in a pregnancy study.

The chain recombines TRBV5-5 with TRBJ2-7, with D possibly TRBD2 on 6 matching bases. This CDR3 spans 14 amino acids. Germline-derived CDR1 and CDR2 are SGHKS and YYEKEE (reference sequence). V shed 3 bases and J shed 2 bases, with 12 bases lying between them. As DNA, the CDR3 is TGTGCCAGCAGCTGGTCCCGCGGGGCCTACGAGCAGTACTTC. Translation: CASSWSRGAYEQYF.

V and J are TRBV4-1 and TRBJ2-7, with 7 bases that match TRBD1. The CDR3 is 15 residues long. The germline V gene has CDR1 MGHRA and CDR2 YSYEKL. Losses at the gene ends were 2 bases for V and 8 bases for J; bases not matched to a gene: 12. CDR3: CASSQPTGSGTKQYF. In nucleotides, the CDR3 is TGCGCCAGCAGCCAACCGACAGGGAGTGGTACGAAGCAGTACTTC.

The chain uses TRBV9 and TRBJ2-7, with 8 bases lining up with TRBD2. This CDR3 region has 16 residues. Germline CDR1 SGDLS, CDR2 YYNGEE. The V and J ends lost 0 bases and 0 bases, in that order; junction bases with no gene match: 5. In DNA, the CDR3 is TGTGCCAGCAGCGTAGGGGGTAGCGGGAACTCCTACGAGCAGTACTTC. The encoded protein is CASSVGGSGNSYEQYF.

This clone showed up just a few times. The chain uses TRBV7-9 and TRBJ2-7; D ambiguous. Germline V gene data show CDR1 as SEHNR and CDR2 as FQNEAQ (reference sequence). The length of the CDR3 is 13 residues. V was shortened by 3 bases and J by 3 bases, with 9 bases between the two germline ends. The CDR3 DNA reads as TGTGCCAGCAGCTTTTCCCGGAGCTACGAGCAGTACTTC. Amino acids: CASSFSRSYEQYF.

V usage is TRBV6-4 and J usage is TRBJ2-1; a weak D match, TRBD2 (5 bases). Germline CDR1 and CDR2: MRHNA and SNTAGT. The CDR3 sequence is 13 residues long. Trimming removed 8 bases at V and 4 bases at J, with 12 bases between. CDR3 loop: CASSADLYNEQFF. The DNA for the CDR3 is TGTGCCAGCTCAGCGGACCTTTACAATGAGCAGTTCTTC.

The chain employs TRBV11-2 and TRBJ2-7, with 9 bases fitting TRBD2. V dropped 5 bases and J dropped 0; count of bases not matched to a gene: 2. This CDR3 spans 14 amino acids. The V gene's germline CDR1 is SGHAT and CDR2 FQNNGV. CDR3 loop: CASSTSGSSYEQYF. The CDR3 DNA sequence: TGTGCCAGCAGCACTAGCGGGTCCTCCTACGAGCAGTACTTC.

This rearrangement joins TRBV19 to TRBJ2-7, with TRBD1 matching 9 bases. This CDR3 is 13 amino acids long. The germline V gene encodes CDR1 LNHDA and CDR2 SQIVND (reference sequence). J was trimmed by 5 bases and V by 10 bases; bases with no gene match: 9. The CDR3 sequence: CATQGQGDHEQYF. The CDR3 DNA is TGTGCCACCCAGGGACAGGGCGACCACGAGCAGTACTTC.

The J gene is TRBJ2-7, the V gene TRBV2, with a tentative D call TRBD2 (6 bases). The V end lost 5 bases, the J end lost 2 bases, and 16 bases lay between the germline ends. This CDR3 comprises 15 residues. Germline loops: CDR1 SNHLY, CDR2 FYNNEI. DNA of the CDR3: TGTGCCAGCAGTTGGGACTTAGCGAGACCCTACGAGCAGTACTTC. Translating gives CASSWDLARPYEQYF.

V gene TRBV15 combines with J gene TRBJ2-1, with 7 bases lining up with TRBD1. Germline CDR1 is LNHNV and CDR2 is YYDKDF (reference sequence). The CDR3 extends over 15 amino acids. The trim removed 0 bases at V and 7 bases at J, leaving 6 bases unmatched. This CDR3 is CATSREGGAPNEQFF. CDR3 in DNA: TGTGCCACCAGCAGAGAAGGGGGCGCGCCTAATGAGCAGTTCTTC. The entire variable domain, with the rest obtained from reference TRBV15 and TRBJ2-1, is as follows: DAMVIQNPRYQVTQFGKPVTLSCSQTLNHNVMYWYQQKSSQAPKLLFHYYDKDFNNEADTPDNFQSRRPNTSFCFLDIRSPGLGDTAMYLCATSREGGAPNEQFFGPGTRLTVL.

The V call is TRBV27, the J call TRBJ2-1; 14 bases agree with TRBD2. The CDR3 is 19 amino acids. Looked up from germline, CDR1 is MNHEY and CDR2 is SMNVEV (reference sequence). Unmatched junction bases numbered 17, after V lost 5 bases and J lost 8 bases. The CDR3 DNA reads TGTGCCAGCAGTCTCTACAGAACACCGGGACTAGCGGGGGCGGATGAGCAGTTCTTC. This encodes CASSLYRTPGLAGADEQFF.

The chain uses TRBV5-6 and TRBJ2-3; TRBD1 aligns across 11 bases. Germline assignment: CDR1 SGHDT and CDR2 YYEEEE. Germline trimming cut 2 bases from V and 3 bases from J; bases unmatched to any gene: 2. CDR3 length: 15 residues. CDR3 residues: CASSFGTGGTDTQYF. CDR3 in DNA: TGTGCCAGCAGCTTCGGGACAGGGGGGACAGATACGCAGTATTTT.

This chain connects TRBV6-1 to TRBJ2-5, with TRBD2 as a possible D gene (6 bases). This CDR3 is built from 15 residues. With 1 base removed from V and 5 bases from J, the gap between germline ends came to 14 bases. Germline V gene sequence: CDR1 MNHNS, CDR2 SASEGT. CDR3 DNA sequence: TGTGCCAGCAGTGAAGACCAGCGGGCGGAGGAGACCCAGTACTTC. Its translation: CASSEDQRAEETQYF.

The chain carries TRBV4-2 and TRBJ2-3, with a weak D call TRBD2 (6 bases). Germline assignment: CDR1 LGHNA and CDR2 YNFKEQ. The CDR3 spans 15 residues. V was shortened by 1 base and J by 1 base, with 9 bases between the two germline ends. DNA for the CDR3: TGTGCCAGCAGCCAAGGTTGGAGGGGCACAGATACGCAGTATTTT. This sequence encodes CASSQGWRGTDTQYF.

CDR3 protein: CASSQDRLAGVAHNEQFF. CDR3 bases: TGCGCCAGCAGCCAAGATCGATTAGCGGGAGTTGCCCACAATGAGCAGTTCTTC. This chain links TRBV4-3 with TRBJ2-1; 9 bases are a match to TRBD2. In germline, CDR1 is LGHNA, CDR2 YSLEER. The CDR3 sequence is 18 residues long. V gave up 0 bases and J gave up 5 bases; unmatched junction bases: 11.

The chain joins TRBV6-1 to TRBJ1-5; no clear D gene. In germline, CDR1 is MNHNS, CDR2 SASEGT. This CDR3 has 11 amino acids. The ends were cut back, 5 bases at V and 4 bases at J, with 3 bases in the middle. This chain's CDR3 is CASSQNQPQHF. The CDR3 bases are TGTGCCAGCAGTCAGAATCAGCCCCAGCATTTT.

V usage is TRBV5-1 and J usage is TRBJ2-5; perhaps TRBD2 as D (6 bases). V lost 3 bases and J lost 5, with 17 bases in between. CDR1 and CDR2 (germline): SGHRS, YFSETQ. CDR3 length equals 15 residues. In DNA form, the CDR3 reads TGCGCCAGCAGCTCAGAACGGGGGTCATGGGAGACCCAGTACTTC. This translates into CASSSERGSWETQYF.

The J gene is TRBJ1-5, the V gene TRBV2, with a possible D match to TRBD1 (6 bases). The V gene lost 0 bases and the J gene lost 7 bases, with 10 bases spanning the gap. Germline V lookup: CDR1 SNHLY, CDR2 FYNNEI. The CDR3 spans 14 residues. The CDR3 region has the DNA TGTGCCAGCAGTGAAGCGTCAGGGGAACAGCCCCAGCATTTT. Translating it yields CASSEASGEQPQHF.

V gene TRBV28 combines with J gene TRBJ2-3; a possible D gene is TRBD1 (6 bases). Trimming left V 11 bases short and J 0 bases short, with 24 bases between. This CDR3 has 17 residues. CDR1 is MDHEN and CDR2 is SYDVKM in the germline V gene. CDR3 loop: CAGRQRQGPNSTDTQYF. CDR3 bases: TGTGCCGGACGACAGCGTCAGGGGCCGAACAGCACAGATACGCAGTATTTT.

V gene TRBV19 combines with J gene TRBJ1-6; TRBD1 matches 7 bases. The germline V gene has CDR1 LNHDA and CDR2 SQIVND (reference sequence). V shed 5 bases, J shed 4 bases, and the junction held 2 bases outside the gene matches. CDR3 size: 14 residues. CDR3 nucleotide sequence: TGTGCCAGTAGTGACAGGGAATATAATTCACCCCTCCACTTT. Protein product: CASSDREYNSPLHF. Using reference TRBV19 and TRBJ1-6 for the parts outside the CDR3, the full variable domain is DGGITQSPKYLFRKEGQNVTLSCEQNLNHDAMYWYRQDPGQGLRLIYYSQIVNDFQKGDIAEGYSVSREKKESFPLTVTSAQKNPTAFYLCASSDREYNSPLHFGNGTRLTVT.